The rows below give T cell receptor beta chains drawn from one sample of a study of patients and donors after allogeneic stem cell transplantation. TCRdb reanalysed the RT-PCR reads using MiXCR and keeps one entry per CDR3 protein. The data contain some 200,000 distinct CDR3 sequences, around two fifths of them seen just once; the ten biggest clones take up approximately 32%. The source material was blood, either unsorted or a sorted T cell fraction (not recorded which). The receptor source for this set is a human donor who was either an allogeneic HSCT recipient or a stem cell or donor lymphocyte infusion donor (not recorded which). It is not recorded whose cells these are; they may come from a transplant donor. The CDR3 runs from the conserved cysteine through the conserved F or W. A D gene is named only where the DNA matches it firmly. The size field is filled for only some rows; it gives once, few, many or a size class.

CDR3aa: CASSHSLLAGLAGSTDTQYF
CDR3nt: TGTGCCAGCAGTCACTCCCTCCTAGCGGGACTAGCAGGAAGCACAGATACGCAGTATTTT
j_gene: TRBJ2-3
abundance: .
len: 20
d_gene: TRBD2
v_gene: TRBV28

CDR3aa: CASSSGEWGEKLFF
CDR3nt: TGTGCCAGCAGTTCGGGGGAGTGGGGTGAAAAACTGTTTTTT
j_gene: TRBJ1-4
abundance: .
len: 14
d_gene: .
v_gene: TRBV28

CDR3aa: CASSQDSDSNQPQHF
CDR3nt: TGCGCCAGCAGCCAAGACAGTGATAGCAATCAGCCCCAGCATTTT
j_gene: TRBJ1-5
abundance: .
len: 15
d_gene: .
v_gene: TRBV4-3

CDR3aa: CASSQDPAPYGYTF
CDR3nt: TGTGCCAGCAGCCAAGATCCTGCACCTTATGGCTACACCTTC
j_gene: TRBJ1-2
abundance: .
len: 14
d_gene: .
v_gene: TRBV3-1

CDR3aa: CASSPWPRDRFYNEQFF
CDR3nt: TGTGCCAGCAGTCCTTGGCCCCGGGACAGGTTCTACAATGAGCAGTTCTTC
j_gene: TRBJ2-1
abundance: .
len: 17
d_gene: TRBD1
v_gene: TRBV12-3/TRBV12-4

CDR3aa: CASSATSGRATYNEQFF
CDR3nt: TGTGCCAGCAGTGCGACTAGCGGGAGGGCCACGTACAATGAGCAGTTCTTC
j_gene: TRBJ2-1
abundance: .
len: 17
d_gene: TRBD2
v_gene: TRBV7-6

CDR3aa: CASSTPGGHQPQHF
CDR3nt: TGTGCCAGCAGTACCCCAGGGGGGCATCAGCCCCAGCATTTT
j_gene: TRBJ1-5
abundance: few
len: 14
d_gene: TRBD1
v_gene: TRBV27

CDR3aa: CASSLWEGRENQPQHF
CDR3nt: TGTGCCAGCAGTTTATGGGAGGGAAGGGAAAATCAGCCCCAGCATTTT
j_gene: TRBJ1-5
abundance: .
len: 16
d_gene: .
v_gene: TRBV28

CDR3aa: CSGGTSGDNEQFF
CDR3nt: TGCAGCGGAGGGACTAGCGGGGACAATGAGCAGTTCTTC
j_gene: TRBJ2-1
abundance: .
len: 13
d_gene: TRBD2
v_gene: TRBV29-1

CDR3aa: CASQEIPGNTIYF
CDR3nt: TGTGCCAGCCAAGAGATCCCTGGAAACACCATATATTTT
j_gene: TRBJ1-3
abundance: few
len: 13
d_gene: .
v_gene: TRBV7-9

CDR3aa: CASRRPGQMYQETQYF
CDR3nt: TGTGCCAGCAGACGTCCGGGACAGATGTACCAAGAGACCCAGTACTTC
j_gene: TRBJ2-5
abundance: .
len: 16
d_gene: TRBD1
v_gene: TRBV28

CDR3aa: CAWSGTGGGYEQYF
CDR3nt: TGTGCCTGGAGTGGCACAGGGGGCGGGTACGAGCAGTACTTC
j_gene: TRBJ2-7
abundance: .
len: 14
d_gene: TRBD1
v_gene: TRBV30

CDR3aa: CASSLYGAGEQFF
CDR3nt: TGTGCCAGCAGCTTATATGGGGCGGGTGAGCAGTTCTTC
j_gene: TRBJ2-1
abundance: few
len: 13
d_gene: .
v_gene: TRBV7-6

CDR3aa: CASSVVSGGVGYTF
CDR3nt: TGTGCCAGCAGCGTAGTGTCAGGGGGCGTGGGCTACACCTTC
j_gene: TRBJ1-2
abundance: once
len: 14
d_gene: TRBD1
v_gene: TRBV9

CDR3aa: CSAVQGVTYEQYF
CDR3nt: TGCAGTGCCGTACAGGGAGTAACCTACGAGCAGTACTTC
j_gene: TRBJ2-7
abundance: .
len: 13
d_gene: .
v_gene: TRBV20-1

CDR3aa: CASRGQVTAGELFF
CDR3nt: TGTGCCAGCAGGGGACAGGTTACCGCCGGGGAGCTGTTTTTT
j_gene: TRBJ2-2
abundance: .
len: 14
d_gene: TRBD1
v_gene: TRBV12-3/TRBV12-4

CDR3aa: CASSQDRLAGALDTQYF
CDR3nt: TGTGCCAGCAGCCAAGATCGGCTAGCGGGAGCTTTAGATACGCAGTATTTT
j_gene: TRBJ2-3
abundance: .
len: 17
d_gene: TRBD2
v_gene: TRBV3-1

CDR3aa: CASSSLQDYTEAFF
CDR3nt: TGTGCCAGCAGTTCCCTCCAGGATTACACTGAAGCTTTCTTT
j_gene: TRBJ1-1
abundance: .
len: 14
d_gene: .
v_gene: TRBV6-5

CDR3aa: CASKIRPSSYEQYF
CDR3nt: TGTGCCAGCAAAATTCGACCAAGCTCCTACGAGCAGTACTTC
j_gene: TRBJ2-7
abundance: .
len: 14
d_gene: .
v_gene: TRBV19

CDR3aa: CSARPYPSGEGPAGELFF
CDR3nt: TGCAGTGCTAGACCCTACCCTAGCGGGGAGGGCCCAGCCGGGGAGCTGTTTTTT
j_gene: TRBJ2-2
abundance: .
len: 18
d_gene: TRBD2
v_gene: TRBV20-1

CDR3aa: CASSQDRGMNTEAFF
CDR3nt: TGCGCCAGCAGCCAAGATAGAGGTATGAACACTGAAGCTTTCTTT
j_gene: TRBJ1-1
abundance: .
len: 15
d_gene: .
v_gene: TRBV4-1

CDR3aa: CSAASLDRGHEQYF
CDR3nt: TGCAGTGCTGCGTCTTTGGACAGGGGGCACGAGCAGTACTTC
j_gene: TRBJ2-7
abundance: .
len: 14
d_gene: TRBD1
v_gene: TRBV20-1

CDR3aa: CAGRKGEGNTIYF
CDR3nt: TGTGCCGGGCGAAAGGGGGAAGGAAACACCATATATTTT
j_gene: TRBJ1-3
abundance: .
len: 13
d_gene: .
v_gene: TRBV6-6

CDR3aa: CASSVGRTSGNTIYF
CDR3nt: TGTGCCAGCAGCGTAGGCAGGACCTCTGGAAACACCATATATTTT
j_gene: TRBJ1-3
abundance: .
len: 15
d_gene: .
v_gene: TRBV9

CDR3aa: CSACRTGELVNTEAFF
CDR3nt: TGCAGTGCTTGCCGGACAGGGGAGTTGGTAAACACTGAAGCTTTCTTT
j_gene: TRBJ1-1
abundance: .
len: 16
d_gene: TRBD1
v_gene: TRBV20-1

CDR3aa: CASSLFRAANTEAFF
CDR3nt: TGTGCCAGCAGTTTATTCCGGGCAGCGAACACTGAAGCTTTCTTT
j_gene: TRBJ1-1
abundance: .
len: 15
d_gene: .
v_gene: TRBV27

CDR3aa: CASSPMTRYNEQFF
CDR3nt: TGTGCCAGCAGTCCGATGACGAGGTACAATGAGCAGTTCTTC
j_gene: TRBJ2-1
abundance: once
len: 14
d_gene: .
v_gene: TRBV5-5

CDR3aa: CASSSSGEGPTDTQYF
CDR3nt: TGTGCCAGCAGCAGTAGCGGGGAGGGCCCAACAGATACGCAGTATTTT
j_gene: TRBJ2-3
abundance: few
len: 16
d_gene: TRBD2
v_gene: TRBV12-3/TRBV12-4

CDR3aa: CASSLSSGVDYGYTF
CDR3nt: TGTGCCAGCAGTTTAAGTTCGGGGGTTGACTATGGCTACACCTTC
j_gene: TRBJ1-2
abundance: few
len: 15
d_gene: .
v_gene: TRBV12-3/TRBV12-4

CDR3aa: CASRPSGAQIFAEAFF
CDR3nt: TGTGCCAGCAGACCGTCGGGGGCGCAGATTTTTGCTGAAGCTTTCTTT
j_gene: TRBJ1-1
abundance: .
len: 16
d_gene: .
v_gene: TRBV12-3/TRBV12-4

CDR3aa: CASSPELAPSSYNEQFF
CDR3nt: TGTGCCAGCTCGCCCGAACTAGCGCCGAGCTCCTACAATGAGCAGTTCTTC
j_gene: TRBJ2-1
abundance: .
len: 17
d_gene: TRBD2
v_gene: TRBV18

CDR3aa: CSVEGLSSGTQETQYF
CDR3nt: TGCAGCGTTGAAGGGCTGTCTAGCGGAACCCAAGAGACCCAGTACTTC
j_gene: TRBJ2-5
abundance: .
len: 16
d_gene: TRBD2
v_gene: TRBV29-1

CDR3aa: CSAEEGNTIYF
CDR3nt: TGCAGTGCTGAGGAAGGAAACACCATATATTTT
j_gene: TRBJ1-3
abundance: .
len: 11
d_gene: .
v_gene: TRBV20-1

CDR3aa: CASSLIWGGVTEAFF
CDR3nt: TGTGCCAGCAGTTTAATTTGGGGAGGGGTCACTGAAGCTTTCTTT
j_gene: TRBJ1-1
abundance: .
len: 15
d_gene: .
v_gene: TRBV27

CDR3aa: CASSDPGQGGYGYTF
CDR3nt: TGTGCCAGCAGTGACCCTGGACAGGGCGGCTATGGCTACACCTTC
j_gene: TRBJ1-2
abundance: .
len: 15
d_gene: TRBD1
v_gene: TRBV6-1

CDR3aa: CASSLGVNVPQGEQFF
CDR3nt: TGTGCCAGTAGTTTGGGGGTGAACGTACCACAAGGTGAGCAGTTCTTC
j_gene: TRBJ2-1
abundance: .
len: 16
d_gene: .
v_gene: TRBV19

CDR3aa: CATRSSSGDSGYTF
CDR3nt: TGTGCCACCAGGAGTTCGTCAGGGGACTCTGGCTACACCTTC
j_gene: TRBJ1-2
abundance: .
len: 14
d_gene: .
v_gene: TRBV24-1

CDR3aa: CSTLAGGETQYF
CDR3nt: TGCAGCACATTAGCGGGAGGCGAGACCCAGTACTTC
j_gene: TRBJ2-5
abundance: .
len: 12
d_gene: TRBD2
v_gene: TRBV29-1

CDR3aa: CASSPGVNTEAFF
CDR3nt: TGTGCCAGCAGTCCCGGGGTGAACACTGAAGCTTTCTTT
j_gene: TRBJ1-1
abundance: many
len: 13
d_gene: .
v_gene: TRBV12-3/TRBV12-4

CDR3aa: CASSPGGSPLHF
CDR3nt: TGTGCCAGCAGTCCGGGAGGTTCACCCCTCCACTTT
j_gene: TRBJ1-6
abundance: .
len: 12
d_gene: .
v_gene: TRBV27

CDR3aa: CASSTGLVGYTF
CDR3nt: TGTGCCAGCAGCACGGGACTTGTCGGCTACACCTTC
j_gene: TRBJ1-2
abundance: .
len: 12
d_gene: .
v_gene: TRBV9

CDR3aa: CSVDEGLNQPQHF
CDR3nt: TGCAGCGTTGATGAGGGACTTAATCAGCCCCAGCATTTT
j_gene: TRBJ1-5
abundance: .
len: 13
d_gene: .
v_gene: TRBV29-1

CDR3aa: CASSQTGRTEAFF
CDR3nt: TGCGCCAGCAGCCAAACTGGGAGAACTGAAGCTTTCTTT
j_gene: TRBJ1-1
abundance: .
len: 13
d_gene: .
v_gene: TRBV4-3

CDR3aa: CASSLGQGQRNTIYF
CDR3nt: TGTGCCAGCAGTTTAGGTCAGGGGCAGCGAAACACCATATATTTT
j_gene: TRBJ1-3
abundance: .
len: 15
d_gene: .
v_gene: TRBV12-3/TRBV12-4

CDR3aa: CASSTGTHSGNTIYF
CDR3nt: TGTGCCAGCAGTACCGGGACCCACTCTGGAAACACCATATATTTT
j_gene: TRBJ1-3
abundance: .
len: 15
d_gene: .
v_gene: TRBV7-9

CDR3aa: CASSFLLGGDNEQFF
CDR3nt: TGTGCCAGCAGTTTTCTTCTAGGGGGAGACAATGAGCAGTTCTTC
j_gene: TRBJ2-1
abundance: .
len: 15
d_gene: .
v_gene: TRBV27

CDR3aa: CSVVQGTHEQYF
CDR3nt: TGCAGCGTTGTTCAGGGTACGCACGAGCAGTACTTC
j_gene: TRBJ2-7
abundance: few
len: 12
d_gene: .
v_gene: TRBV29-1

CDR3aa: CASGRGETGNTIYF
CDR3nt: TGTGCCAGCGGACGGGGGGAAACTGGAAACACCATATATTTT
j_gene: TRBJ1-3
abundance: .
len: 14
d_gene: .
v_gene: TRBV3-1

CDR3aa: CASSQVPSQRTSGSGELFF
CDR3nt: TGTGCCAGCAGCCAAGTCCCCTCACAACGGACTAGCGGGAGCGGGGAGCTGTTTTTT
j_gene: TRBJ2-2
abundance: .
len: 19
d_gene: TRBD2
v_gene: TRBV11-2

CDR3aa: CASSEERAKNIQYF
CDR3nt: TGTGCCAGCAGTGAGGAAAGGGCCAAAAACATTCAGTACTTC
j_gene: TRBJ2-4
abundance: .
len: 14
d_gene: .
v_gene: TRBV2

CDR3aa: CASSPTDGTEAFF
CDR3nt: TGTGCCAGTAGCCCTACAGATGGCACTGAAGCTTTCTTT
j_gene: TRBJ1-1
abundance: .
len: 13
d_gene: .
v_gene: TRBV19

CDR3aa: CASSPSNLQAFF
CDR3nt: TGTGCCAGCTCACCCTCGAACCTTCAAGCTTTCTTT
j_gene: TRBJ1-1
abundance: few
len: 12
d_gene: .
v_gene: TRBV18

CDR3aa: CASTPRDRGSDEQFF
CDR3nt: TGCGCCAGCACCCCCCGCGACAGGGGGAGCGATGAGCAGTTCTTC
j_gene: TRBJ2-1
abundance: .
len: 15
d_gene: TRBD1
v_gene: TRBV4-1

CDR3aa: CASSQESPGRNTEAFF
CDR3nt: TGTGCCAGCAGCCAAGAATCCCCCGGGAGGAACACTGAAGCTTTCTTT
j_gene: TRBJ1-1
abundance: .
len: 16
d_gene: .
v_gene: TRBV4-2

CDR3aa: CASSQGTLSHEQYF
CDR3nt: TGCGCCAGCAGCCAGGGAACTCTTAGCCACGAGCAGTACTTC
j_gene: TRBJ2-7
abundance: .
len: 14
d_gene: .
v_gene: TRBV4-3

CDR3aa: CASSPRQDNAEAFF
CDR3nt: TGCGCCAGCAGCCCCCGACAGGACAACGCTGAAGCTTTCTTT
j_gene: TRBJ1-1
abundance: .
len: 14
d_gene: .
v_gene: TRBV4-3

CDR3aa: CASGLALKATPRLNTEAFF
CDR3nt: TGTGCTAGTGGTTTGGCACTGAAAGCAACCCCTCGCTTGAACACTGAAGCTTTCTTT
j_gene: TRBJ1-1
abundance: few
len: 19
d_gene: .
v_gene: TRBV12-5